One sample yielded the 25 T cell receptor beta chains listed below, sequenced in a study of cytomegalovirus exposure and HLA in healthy donors. Primers for the PCR totalled 60 Vbeta and 13 Jbeta. Sequencing used immunoSEQ multiplex PCR; TCRdb keeps in-frame clones, though not all of them. There are about 90,000 clones in the sample; around 71% occur only once, and around 1.9% lies in the top ten. Sequencing was carried out using PBMCs. These receptors originate from a man aged 25-45 years in good health and CMV-seronegative.

With respect to this clone: A read error may account for a junction end that differs from germline. The gene calls are TRBV5-1 and TRBJ2-4; 7 nucleotides align to TRBD1. Germline CDR1 reads SGHRS; CDR2 reads YFSETQ. The CDR3 consists of 11 residues. The CDR3 DNA reads as TGCGCCAGCAGCCAGGGCCCGGACAGGCACTTC. The encoded protein is CASSQGPDRHF. Variable domain in full (rest from reference TRBV5-1 and TRBJ2-4): KAGVTQTPRYLIKTRGQQVTLSCSPISGHRSVSWYQQTPGQGLQFLFEYFSETQRNKGNFPGRFSGRQFSNSRSEMNVSTLELGDSALYLCASSQGPDRHFGAGTRLSVL.

This sequence joins TRBV13 and TRBJ2-5; 10 bases align to TRBD2. Per the germline V gene, CDR1 is PRHDT and CDR2 is FYEKMQ (reference sequence). The CDR3 is made up of 17 amino acids. The trim removed 7 bases at V and 3 bases at J, leaving 14 bases unmatched. CDR3 nucleotide sequence: TGTGCCAGCACCCCGGGGCTAGCGGGAGCGGGGGAAGAGACCCAGTACTTC. This translates into CASTPGLAGAGEETQYF.

The genes are TRBV30 and TRBJ2-1; TRBD1 matches 9 bases. The CDR3 is made up of 14 amino acids. Looked up from germline, CDR1 is GTSNPN and CDR2 is SVGIG (reference sequence). Germline trimming cut 2 bases from V and 3 bases from J; bases unmatched to any gene: 2. CDR3 loop: CAWSKGQGYNEQFF. In nucleotides, the CDR3 is TGTGCCTGGAGTAAGGGACAGGGCTACAATGAGCAGTTCTTC.

This rearrangement joins TRBV10-3 to TRBJ1-5, with 7 nucleotides matching TRBD1. The V gene's germline CDR1 is ENHRY and CDR2 SYGVKD. Trimming at V came to 2 bases and at J to 6 bases, leaving 13 bases not matched to a gene. The CDR3 spans 17 residues. CDR3 nucleotides: TGTGCCATCAGTGAGCCGCTTCTAGGGGGCGCGGGTCAGCCCCAGCATTTT. Amino acids: CAISEPLLGGAGQPQHF.

The V gene is TRBV2, the J gene TRBJ2-7; D is possibly TRBD1 (5 bases). The CDR3 loop spans 14 amino acids. The V end lost 6 bases, the J end lost 1 base, and 13 bases lay between the germline ends. Germline V CDR1 and CDR2: SNHLY, FYNNEI. This chain's CDR3 is CASRPYRNSYEQYF. The CDR3 region has the DNA TGTGCCAGCAGGCCGTACAGGAATTCCTACGAGCAGTACTTC.

This chain links TRBV4-1 with TRBJ1-1, with a tentative D call TRBD1 (6 bases). V shed 1 base and J shed 8 bases, with 11 bases lying between them. The CDR3 length is 13 residues. Looked up from germline, CDR1 is MGHRA and CDR2 is YSYEKL. This chain's CDR3 is CASSQVKGTEAFF. DNA of the CDR3: TGCGCCAGCAGCCAAGTAAAGGGGACAGAAGCTTTCTTT.

This clone has only a few counts. The V call is TRBV7-2, the J call TRBJ2-7; 9 bases line up with TRBD1. Germline lookup yields CDR1 SGHTA and CDR2 FQGNSA. The CDR3 spans 14 residues. Trimming at V came to 4 bases and at J to 3 bases, leaving 4 bases not matched to a gene. The CDR3 DNA is TGTGCCAGCAGCTCACCGACAGGGGGCTACGAGCAGTACTTC. Translating gives CASSSPTGGYEQYF.

This clone has only a few counts. The chain joins TRBV4-1 to TRBJ1-4, with 8 bases aligning to TRBD1. The junction had 2 bases not matched to a gene; V was cut back by 1 base and J by 7 bases. Germline CDR1 is MGHRA and CDR2 is YSYEKL. The CDR3 is made up of 14 amino acids. In DNA form, the CDR3 reads TGCGCCAGCAGCCAAGGAACAGGGGGTGAAAAACTGTTTTTT. Encoded protein: CASSQGTGGEKLFF.

This clone was found a few times. The V call is TRBV28, the J call TRBJ2-4, with D perhaps TRBD2 (6 bases). CDR3 length: 13 amino acids. V was clipped by 7 bases and J by 7 bases, with 14 bases between them. Germline V gene sequence: CDR1 MDHEN, CDR2 SYDVKM. CDR3: CASKVGGANIQYF. The DNA for the CDR3 is TGTGCCAGCAAGGTTGGAGGGGCGAACATTCAGTACTTC.

The rearrangement links TRBV4-1 to TRBJ2-3, with 12 positions matching TRBD2. With 0 bases clipped from V and 6 bases from J, the junction kept 4 bases outside the gene matches. CDR1 and CDR2 (germline): MGHRA, YSYEKL. The CDR3 spans 16 residues. The CDR3 loop is CASSQELLAGGDTQYF. In DNA, the CDR3 is TGCGCCAGCAGCCAAGAACTACTAGCGGGAGGCGATACGCAGTATTTT.

This clone was recorded once. The V gene is TRBV30, the J gene TRBJ2-1, with D possibly TRBD2 on 5 matching bases. The germline V gene encodes CDR1 GTSNPN and CDR2 SVGIG (reference sequence). CDR3 size: 14 residues. With 3 bases removed from V and 4 bases from J, the gap between germline ends came to 13 bases. The DNA of the CDR3 is TGTGCCTGGAGCTCAGCGGTACGATACAATGAGCAGTTCTTC. Translation gives CAWSSAVRYNEQFF.

In this sample, this clone turned up a few times. The chain recombines TRBV5-3 with TRBJ1-2; 7 bases match TRBD1. TRBV5-3 is flagged as an ORF with uncertain function. The CDR3 contains 13 residues. Losses at the gene ends were 4 bases for V and 7 bases for J; bases not matched to a gene: 7. Here the CDR3 reads CARSNDRVGGYTF. The CDR3 bases are TGTGCCAGAAGCAACGACAGGGTGGGTGGCTACACCTTC.

The J gene is TRBJ2-1, the V gene TRBV28; D might be TRBD1 (6 bases). Germline loops: CDR1 MDHEN, CDR2 SYDVKM. Trimming left V 2 bases short and J 8 bases short, with 16 bases between. The CDR3 runs to 15 residues. CDR3: CASSLTGTPSHEQFF. CDR3 DNA: TGTGCCAGCAGTTTAACAGGGACCCCGTCACATGAGCAGTTCTTC.

The V gene is TRBV18, the J gene TRBJ1-1; the D gene is possibly TRBD1 (5 bases). Germline lookup yields CDR1 KGHSH and CDR2 LQKENI. There are 16 residues in the CDR3. The V gene lost 3 bases and the J gene lost 5 bases, with 19 bases spanning the gap. Here the CDR3 DNA reads TGTGCCAGCTCACCTAACCGGGGGACTTTTTCAACTGAAGCTTTCTTT. Protein product: CASSPNRGTFSTEAFF.

A few counts support this clone. Other DNA sequences of this sample code for an identical CDR3. V is TRBV7-3 and J is TRBJ2-1, with unresolved D. Germline lookup yields CDR1 SGHTA and CDR2 FQGTGA. Between the trimmed V and J ends, which lost 1 base and 2 bases, there was a span of 3 bases. This CDR3 has 13 residues. In DNA form, the CDR3 reads TGTGCCAGCAGCTTAAACACCTACAATGAGCAGTTCTTC. Translated: CASSLNTYNEQFF.

The V gene is TRBV20-1, the J gene TRBJ2-5; D uncertain. The CDR3 extends over 11 amino acids. The germline V and J ends were trimmed by 0 bases and 9 bases, with 8 bases remaining between them. Per germline, CDR1 DFQATT and CDR2 SNEGSKA (reference sequence). The CDR3: CSARDPPSQYF. In nucleotides, the CDR3 is TGCAGTGCTAGAGACCCTCCTTCCCAGTACTTC.

The chain links TRBV15 to TRBJ2-1, with D perhaps matching TRBD2 (6 bases). CDR3 length: 15 residues. Germline lookup yields CDR1 LNHNV and CDR2 YYDKDF (reference sequence). The ends were cut back, 7 bases at V and 9 bases at J, with 22 bases in the middle. The CDR3: CATNPLRAGKSEQFF. The CDR3 bases are TGTGCCACCAACCCGCTGCGGGCGGGAAAATCTGAGCAGTTCTTC. Variable domain in full (rest from reference TRBV15 and TRBJ2-1): DAMVIQNPRYQVTQFGKPVTLSCSQTLNHNVMYWYQQKSSQAPKLLFHYYDKDFNNEADTPDNFQSRRPNTSFCFLDIRSPGLGDTAMYLCATNPLRAGKSEQFFGPGTRLTVL.

This clone has more than one count but fewer than ten. This chain links TRBV4-3 with TRBJ1-4; the D gene is possibly TRBD1 (5 bases). Germline values: CDR1 LGHNA, CDR2 YSLEER. Trimming left V 0 bases short and J 2 bases short, with 10 bases between. The CDR3 contains 16 residues. The CDR3 sequence: CASSQDPRVTNEKLFF. In DNA, the CDR3 is TGCGCCAGCAGCCAAGATCCCAGGGTTACTAATGAAAAACTGTTTTTT.

This clone is a singleton in its sample. CDR3 region: CASSLAGQLDLGPQHF. CDR3 DNA: TGTGCCAGCAGCTTAGCGGGACAGTTAGACCTAGGGCCCCAGCATTTT. V and J are TRBV7-2 and TRBJ1-5; 7 bases line up with TRBD1. The V and J ends lost 0 bases and 9 bases, in that order; junction bases with no gene match: 11. The CDR3 covers 16 residues. The germline gives CDR1 SGHTA, CDR2 FQGNSA.

This clone was seen a handful of times. The V call is TRBV5-1, the J call TRBJ2-7; TRBD2 matches 14 bases. The CDR3 is made up of 20 amino acids. The V segment lost 4 bases and the J segment 2 bases; nucleotides outside the gene matches: 17. Germline V gene data show CDR1 as SGHRS and CDR2 as YFSETQ. The CDR3 DNA reads as TGCGCCAGCAGCGGAAGTACAGGGGGTTGGGGACTAGCGGGAGCCTACGAGCAGTACTTC. Amino acid sequence: CASSGSTGGWGLAGAYEQYF.

This clone was seen a few times. The rearrangement uses TRBV5-1 and TRBJ2-3; D perhaps matches TRBD2 (7 bases). Germline values: CDR1 SGHRS, CDR2 YFSETQ. CDR3 length: 17 amino acids. Trimming stripped 0 bases from V and 2 bases from J, with 16 bases between. The CDR3: CASSLDLWGGLTDTQYF. In DNA form, the CDR3 reads TGCGCCAGCAGCTTGGATCTTTGGGGGGGGCTCACAGATACGCAGTATTTT.

This chain connects TRBV19 to TRBJ1-4; no reliable D call. This CDR3 has 14 amino acids. Germline CDR1 and CDR2: LNHDA and SQIVND (reference sequence). V lost 8 bases and J 8 bases, leaving 18 bases between the germline ends. DNA for the CDR3: TGTGCCAGTTCCCCCGGACTTCGAAGCGAAAAACTGTTTTTT. Translated, it gives CASSPGLRSEKLFF. Using reference TRBV19 and TRBJ1-4 for the parts outside the CDR3, the full variable domain is DGGITQSPKYLFRKEGQNVTLSCEQNLNHDAMYWYRQDPGQGLRLIYYSQIVNDFQKGDIAEGYSVSREKKESFPLTVTSAQKNPTAFYLCASSPGLRSEKLFFGSGTQLSVL.

In this sample, this clone turned up once. The genes are TRBV5-4 and TRBJ2-7; a possible D gene is TRBD2 (6 bases). CDR3 size: 16 residues. Between the trimmed V and J ends, which lost 0 bases and 0 bases, there was a span of 13 bases. Germline CDR1 is SGHNT and CDR2 is YYREEE (reference sequence). The CDR3 nucleotides are TGTGCCAGCAGCTTGGGCGGGGCCTTCAGCTCCTACGAGCAGTACTTC. Its protein product is CASSLGGAFSSYEQYF.

The V gene is TRBV6-5, the J gene TRBJ1-1; D is unresolved. The CDR3 spans 16 residues. The germline CDR1 and CDR2 sequences are MNHEY and SVGAGI. Trimming removed 4 bases from V and 8 bases from J, with 23 bases in between. CDR3 amino acids: CASSSDISRDILEAFF. CDR3 nucleotides: TGTGCCAGCAGTTCTGACATCTCGAGAGATATCTTGGAAGCTTTCTTT.

This clone was detected a few times. J is TRBJ1-1 and V is TRBV6-5; 7 nucleotides agree with TRBD1. The germline V gene has CDR1 MNHEY and CDR2 SVGAGI. Trimming at V came to 5 bases and at J to 5 bases, leaving 5 bases not matched to a gene. The CDR3 is made up of 13 amino acids. DNA of the CDR3: TGTGCCAGCAGTCCCGGACAGGAGACTGAAGCTTTCTTT. Translation: CASSPGQETEAFF.